This TCR beta chain was recovered during a study of OX40 agonist ivuxolimab in advanced cancers. The CDR3 extends over 12 amino acids. CDR1 KGHSH and CDR2 LQKENI come from the germline V gene. Trimming took 3 bases from V and 6 from J, leaving 6 bases between them. The assay was immunoSEQ multiplex PCR, and TCRdb's table has in-frame clones only and misses some. The sample yields 40,000 to 50,000 clones, around nine tenths seen once. This rearrangement joins TRBV18 to TRBJ2-1, with a tentative D call TRBD1 (5 bases). Sequenced here: CD4+ or CD8+ T cells sorted from blood, sampled in a trial of the OX40 agonist ivuxolimab. This clonotype was obtained from an adult with an advanced solid tumor such as melanoma, head and neck, liver or kidney cancer. CDR3: CASSPTGNEQFF. In DNA, the CDR3 is TGTGCCAGCTCACCTACAGGCAATGAGCAGTTCTTC.